One sample yielded the 13 T cell receptor beta chains listed below, sequenced in a study of PD-1 blockade in classical Hodgkin lymphoma. Relapse after autologous stem cell transplantation occurred in every patient, and brentuximab vedotin exposure varied. Sequencing was performed with immunoSEQ multiplex PCR; in TCRdb, only in-frame clones are kept and a portion is missing. The table has 100,000 or so clones, roughly 89% seen once. The sequencing used peripheral blood mononuclear cells (PBMCs), collected before the second cycle of nivolumab. The origin of the receptors is a human donor with classical Hodgkin lymphoma.

The chain combines TRBV6-1 with TRBJ2-4; the D is unclear. Germline-derived CDR1 and CDR2 are MNHNS and SASEGT. Trimming removed 3 bases at V and 10 bases at J, with 7 bases between. The CDR3 is made up of 11 amino acids. CDR3 region: CASSDAEIQYF. The DNA for the CDR3 is TGTGCCAGCAGTGATGCGGAAATTCAGTACTTC.

In this sample, this clone turned up a few times. The chain uses TRBV9 and TRBJ1-6; D is undetermined. Germline V CDR1 and CDR2: SGDLS, YYNGEE. The CDR3 covers 16 residues. V lost 0 bases and J lost 5, with 12 bases in between. CDR3 nucleotides: TGTGCCAGCAGCGTAGGACGGAGGGTGGATAATTCACCCCTCCACTTT. This sequence encodes CASSVGRRVDNSPLHF.

V is TRBV9 and J is TRBJ1-2; weak D call: TRBD1 (5 bases). The V gene's germline CDR1 is SGDLS and CDR2 YYNGEE. CDR3 length: 13 residues. V gave up 2 bases and J gave up 4 bases, with 9 bases separating them. DNA for the CDR3: TGTGCCAGCAGCGTCGACAGTTTCTATGGCTACACCTTC. Its translation: CASSVDSFYGYTF. Based on the CDR3 plus reference TRBV9 and TRBJ1-2, the full variable domain is DSGVTQTPKHLITATGQRVTLRCSPRSGDLSVYWYQQSLDQGLQFLIQYYNGEERAKGNILERFSAQQFPDLHSELNLSSLELGDSALYFCASSVDSFYGYTFGSGTRLTVV.

The rearrangement links TRBV11-3 to TRBJ2-1; a possible D gene is TRBD2 (7 bases). This CDR3 has 16 amino acids. Trimming cost V 5 bases and J 3 bases, with 17 bases left between them. Germline CDR1 reads SGHNT; CDR2 reads YENEEA. The CDR3 DNA follows: TGTGCCAGCAGCCCCTTCCGGGGGGCCGGCTACAATGAGCAGTTCTTC. This encodes CASSPFRGAGYNEQFF.

CDR3 bases: TGTGCCAGCAGCCCAGCCCTCGGACTAGCGGGGGCCAACTCCTACGAGCAGTACTTC. Protein product: CASSPALGLAGANSYEQYF. The chain combines TRBV7-7 with TRBJ2-7; TRBD2 matches at 13 bases. This CDR3 has 19 residues. In germline, CDR1 is SSHAT, CDR2 FNYEAQ (reference sequence). V was clipped by 5 bases and J by 0 bases; unmatched bases: 13.

The gene calls are TRBV15 and TRBJ1-1, with TRBD1 identical over 7 bases. The CDR3 length is 15 residues. V shed 0 bases and J 10 bases; nucleotides not matched to a gene: 11. The germline CDR1 and CDR2 sequences are LNHNV and YYDKDF (reference sequence). CDR3 bases: TGTGCCACCAGCAGAGATTGGGGGTCGACAGGGAGAGCTTTCTTT. Its translation: CATSRDWGSTGRAFF.

The genes are TRBV6-1 and TRBJ1-5; 7 nucleotides agree with TRBD1. This CDR3 comprises 14 residues. Germline loops: CDR1 MNHNS, CDR2 SASEGT. Trimming at V came to 5 bases and at J to 11 bases, leaving 12 bases not matched to a gene. DNA of the CDR3: TGTGCCAGCAGTCCCGGGACAGAACCTGAGGCCCAGCATTTT. The encoded protein is CASSPGTEPEAQHF.

This clone is a singleton in its sample. V and J are TRBV11-2 and TRBJ2-1; TRBD2 matches 9 bases. Per the germline V gene, CDR1 is SGHAT and CDR2 is FQNNGV. This CDR3 has 15 amino acids. Unmatched junction bases numbered 4, after V lost 6 bases and J lost 1 base. CDR3 bases: TGTGCCAGCAGGAAGCTAGCGGGGTCCTACAATGAGCAGTTCTTC. This encodes CASRKLAGSYNEQFF.

The V and J genes are TRBV2 and TRBJ2-3; tentatively, D is TRBD2 (6 bases). This CDR3 is 18 amino acids long. Germline CDR1 reads SNHLY; CDR2 reads FYNNEI. V was trimmed by 3 bases and J by 2 bases, leaving 21 bases between them. DNA of the CDR3: TGTGCCAGCAGTGATGGCCTCGGGGGTAGCGGAAACACAGATACGCAGTATTTT. Protein: CASSDGLGGSGNTDTQYF.

This sequence joins TRBV6-5 and TRBJ1-2, with D possibly being TRBD1 (6 bases). V was clipped by 2 bases and J by 8 bases, with 15 bases between them. CDR3 length: 14 amino acids. Germline CDR1 MNHEY, CDR2 SVGAGI. The CDR3 sequence is CASSYGRGEYGYTF. In DNA, the CDR3 is TGTGCCAGCAGTTACGGCAGGGGAGAATACGGCTACACCTTC.

This sequence joins TRBV18 and TRBJ1-1; D ambiguous. Trimming cost V 3 bases and J 9 bases, with 14 bases left between them. This CDR3 spans 13 amino acids. The V gene's germline CDR1 is KGHSH and CDR2 LQKENI. CDR3 nucleotide sequence: TGTGCCAGCTCACCTCGAGAGGGCTCCCAAGCTTTCTTT. It codes for CASSPREGSQAFF.

CDR3 amino acids: CAWSVRLGGYTF. The CDR3 DNA reads TGTGCCTGGAGTGTACGACTTGGCGGCTACACCTTC. The chain joins TRBV30 to TRBJ1-2; no clear D. From germline, CDR1 is GTSNPN and CDR2 SVGIG (reference sequence). This CDR3 has 12 residues. V was trimmed by 0 bases and J by 8 bases, leaving 10 bases between them.

The count of this clone is one. The chain joins TRBV4-1 to TRBJ1-6; D may be TRBD1 (6 bases). V lost 3 bases and J lost 7, with 16 bases in between. The CDR3 extends over 16 amino acids. Per the germline V gene, CDR1 is MGHRA and CDR2 is YSYEKL. The CDR3 loop is CASSHRGDTPNSPLHF. The CDR3 DNA reads as TGCGCCAGCAGCCACCGAGGGGACACTCCGAATTCACCCCTCCACTTT.